The next 28 T cell receptor beta chains were all read from a single sample in a study of T-cell reconstitution after alpha-beta-depleted transplantation in children. Unique molecular identifiers were incorporated when the TCRbeta library was constructed. TCRdb independently ran MiXCR on the PCR reads; one entry per CDR3 protein. This table has over 200,000 distinct CDR3 sequences, approximately 8% appearing once. Specimen: PBMCs, mostly from graft donor cells, collected 360 days after TCRalphabeta/CD19-depleted stem cell transplant. The receptors here all came from a male patient between 2 and 10 years old who had a stem cell transplant for acute myeloid leukemia, so the T cells may come from the graft donor.

Of note for this clonotype: One base away lies a much larger clone, so this may be a sequencing read error. In this CDR3 the conserved last residue, phenylalanine or tryptophan, is missing, so a read error is likely. The chain is built from TRBV4-1 and TRBJ2-5; D unclear. The CDR3 covers 15 residues. V gave up 1 base and J gave up 4 bases, with 13 bases separating them. Germline V lookup: CDR1 MGHRA, CDR2 YSYEKL. The CDR3 bases are TGCGCCAGCAGCCAAGGACCCCGACGTACAGAGACCCAGTACTAC. Translation: CASSQGPRRTETQYY.

This clonotype has just a few counts. This sequence joins TRBV15 and TRBJ2-3; no clear D gene. V was pared by 5 bases and J by 6 bases, with 9 bases between. The CDR3 has 12 amino acids. Looked up from germline, CDR1 is LNHNV and CDR2 is YYDKDF (reference sequence). The chain's CDR3 is CATSPMGDTQYF. The CDR3 region has the DNA TGTGCCACCAGCCCGATGGGGGATACGCAGTATTTT.

DNA for the CDR3: TGTGCCAGCAGCCCGTACATGACAGGAGAAGAGACCCAGTACTTC. Translating it yields CASSPYMTGEETQYF. The rearrangement joins TRBV7-8 to TRBJ2-5; tentative D call: TRBD1 (6 bases). Trimming shortened V by 5 bases and J by 3 bases, and 16 bases separated the two germline ends. CDR3 length: 15 residues. Germline V gene data show CDR1 as SGHVS and CDR2 as FQNEAQ.

This chain joins TRBV7-2 and TRBJ2-3, with 14 bases fitting TRBD2. CDR1 SGHTA and CDR2 FQGNSA come from the germline V gene. The trim removed 6 bases at V and 10 bases at J, leaving 12 bases unmatched. The CDR3 has 16 residues. The DNA of the CDR3 is TGTGCCAGCAGGCACACCGGGACTAGCGGGAGTGGTGCGCAGTATTTT. It specifies CASRHTGTSGSGAQYF.

The gene calls are TRBV20-1 and TRBJ1-2, with D possibly being TRBD1 (6 bases). This CDR3 is built from 15 residues. Germline values: CDR1 DFQATT, CDR2 SNEGSKA (reference sequence). V lost 5 bases to trimming and J lost 4 bases, with 20 bases between them. The CDR3 sequence: CSAGSRQARGYGYTF. The CDR3 region has the DNA TGCAGTGCTGGCTCCAGACAGGCTAGGGGCTATGGCTACACCTTC.

In its sample, this clonotype was seen many times. This rearrangement joins TRBV3-1 to TRBJ1-1; 7 bases are shared with TRBD1. V lost 7 bases, J lost 1 base, and 3 bases stayed unmatched. The CDR3 spans 13 residues. The germline V gene encodes CDR1 LGHDT and CDR2 YNNKEL (reference sequence). CDR3 DNA: TGTGCCAGCAAAGGGACAGCGAACACTGAAGCTTTCTTT. Its protein is CASKGTANTEAFF.

This clonotype showed up many times. The chain joins TRBV7-9 to TRBJ2-7, with D perhaps matching TRBD1 (6 bases). The CDR3 consists of 16 residues. Trimming pared 7 bases from V and 3 bases from J, leaving 22 bases between. CDR1 and CDR2 (germline): SEHNR, FQNEAQ (reference sequence). The CDR3 loop is CASTEGEQALGYEQYF. CDR3 DNA sequence: TGTGCCAGCACCGAGGGGGAGCAGGCCTTAGGCTACGAGCAGTACTTC.

Ten or more counts support this clonotype. The junction shows a germline mismatch at one end, possibly a read error. The J gene is TRBJ1-1, the V gene TRBV5-1; 7 bases line up with TRBD1. CDR1 is SGHRS, CDR2 YFSETQ, per germline. There are 13 residues in the CDR3. The CDR3 DNA reads as TGTGCCAGCAGCTCTGACAGGGACACTGAAGCTTTCTTT. Amino acid sequence: CASSSDRDTEAFF.

This clonotype was picked up many times. The gene calls are TRBV12-3 or TRBV12-4 and TRBJ2-1; 7 nucleotides agree with TRBD1. V lost 8 bases to trimming and J lost 4 bases; unmatched junction nucleotides: 11. The CDR3 has 15 residues. The CDR3 sequence: CASLVDRLQYNEQFF. DNA for the CDR3: TGTGCCAGCTTGGTGGACAGGTTACAGTACAATGAGCAGTTCTTC.

The table lists this clonotype with a few counts. The J gene is TRBJ1-5, the V gene TRBV29-1; tentatively, D is TRBD1 (6 bases). The CDR3 runs to 13 residues. CDR1 is SQVTM and CDR2 is ANQGSEA in the germline V gene. V was cut by 2 bases and J by 1 base, with 6 bases left in between. As DNA, the CDR3 is TGCAGCGTTGAAACAGGGAGCAATCAGCCCCAGCATTTT. Protein product: CSVETGSNQPQHF.

This clonotype came up a few times. This chain uses TRBV10-3 with TRBJ1-1, with D perhaps TRBD1 (6 bases). Germline V lookup: CDR1 ENHRY, CDR2 SYGVKD. The CDR3 sequence is 13 residues long. V was shortened by 4 bases and J by 1 base, with 7 bases between the two germline ends. CDR3 residues: CAISGTANTEAFF. The CDR3 DNA follows: TGTGCCATCAGTGGGACAGCGAACACTGAAGCTTTCTTT.

The chain is built from TRBV5-1 and TRBJ2-7; 7 bases map to TRBD1. Trimming took 3 bases from V and 1 from J; bases not matched to a gene: 7. Germline values: CDR1 SGHRS, CDR2 YFSETQ. This CDR3 spans 15 amino acids. CDR3 nucleotide sequence: TGCGCCAGCAGCTGGACAGGAACACGGTCCTACGAGCAGTACTTC. Its translation: CASSWTGTRSYEQYF.

The chain links TRBV19 to TRBJ2-3, with no clear D. The V gene lost 3 bases and the J gene lost 0 bases, with 10 bases spanning the gap. This CDR3 contains 15 residues. In germline, CDR1 is LNHDA, CDR2 SQIVND (reference sequence). CDR3 DNA: TGTGCCAGTAGTATCGATCCGTCGAGCACAGATACGCAGTATTTT. It specifies CASSIDPSSTDTQYF.

Many counts were recorded for this clonotype. V usage is TRBV7-2 and J usage is TRBJ2-7; no clear D. This CDR3 has 15 residues. Trimming took off 0 bases at V and 2 bases at J, with 11 bases between the two ends. CDR1 is SGHTA, CDR2 FQGNSA, per germline. CDR3: CASSLAFAKPYEQYF. The DNA of the CDR3 is TGTGCCAGCAGCTTAGCTTTCGCGAAGCCCTACGAGCAGTACTTC.

This chain uses TRBV12-3 or TRBV12-4 with TRBJ2-3; TRBD2 agrees at 12 bases. V was clipped by 1 base and J by 8 bases; unmatched bases: 4. The CDR3 length is 15 residues. CDR3 in amino acids: CASSLERGLAGTQYF. The CDR3 DNA sequence: TGTGCCAGCAGTTTAGAAAGGGGACTAGCGGGTACGCAGTATTTT.

V and J are TRBV6-1 and TRBJ1-1; tentatively, D is TRBD1 (5 bases). The V end lost 7 bases, the J end lost 3 bases, and 12 bases lay between the germline ends. CDR1 MNHNS and CDR2 SASEGT come from the germline V gene. The CDR3 spans 13 residues. In DNA, the CDR3 is TGTGCCAGCACCCTAAGGGGCGACACTGAAGCTTTCTTT. Amino acids: CASTLRGDTEAFF.

This clonotype was recorded at least ten times. The chain is built from TRBV10-3 and TRBJ2-3, with TRBD2 matching over 11 bases. CDR3 length: 17 residues. CDR1 and CDR2 (germline): ENHRY, SYGVKD. The trim removed 10 bases at V and 6 bases at J, leaving 18 bases unmatched. CDR3 sequence reads: CATKLAGVDLRADTQYF. For the CDR3, the DNA is TGTGCCACAAAACTAGCGGGAGTTGATCTTAGGGCGGATACGCAGTATTTT.

This clonotype appeared many times. V is TRBV28 and J is TRBJ1-2; the match to TRBD1 covers 12 bases. The CDR3 consists of 15 residues. Germline CDR1 reads MDHEN; CDR2 reads SYDVKM. The J segment lost 4 bases and the V segment lost 7 bases, leaving 7 bases of the junction unmatched. The CDR3 DNA reads as TGTGCCAGCAAATTGGGGACAGGGGGCTTCTATGGCTACACCTTC. This gives the protein CASKLGTGGFYGYTF.

This clonotype was recorded many times. This chain joins TRBV29-1 and TRBJ2-3, with 12 bases fitting TRBD2. The germline CDR1 and CDR2 sequences are SQVTM and ANQGSEA. The CDR3 is 16 amino acids. V dropped 3 bases and J dropped 1; count of bases not matched to a gene: 5. This CDR3 is CSVEGLAGRRTDTQYF. Here the CDR3 DNA reads TGCAGCGTTGAGGGACTAGCGGGTAGACGCACAGATACGCAGTATTTT.

A few counts support this clonotype. The chain links TRBV4-1 to TRBJ1-2, with no clear D. CDR1 and CDR2 (germline): MGHRA, YSYEKL. This CDR3 has 16 residues. Trimming took 1 base from V and 4 from J, leaving 16 bases between them. The CDR3 region has the DNA TGCGCCAGCAGCCAAGTCTTACAGTTGGAGCCCTATGGCTACACCTTC. Its protein is CASSQVLQLEPYGYTF.

This clonotype has a handful of counts. This rearrangement joins TRBV27 to TRBJ2-7, with TRBD1 matching over 7 bases. The CDR3 consists of 15 residues. V was clipped by 5 bases and J by 3 bases; unmatched bases: 10. The germline CDR1 and CDR2 sequences are MNHEY and SMNVEV (reference sequence). The chain's CDR3 is CASSHKGQVGYEQYV. The CDR3 nucleotides read TGTGCCAGCAGTCACAAAGGACAGGTCGGCTACGAGCAGTACGTC.

V is TRBV11-2 and J is TRBJ2-4; unclear D gene. The V gene lost 4 bases and the J gene lost 1 base, with 23 bases spanning the gap. The CDR3 runs 19 residues. Germline loops: CDR1 SGHAT, CDR2 FQNNGV. The CDR3 spells CASSSERPYFEEAKNIQYF. The CDR3 DNA reads TGTGCCAGCAGCTCGGAAAGGCCCTACTTCGAGGAGGCCAAAAACATTCAGTACTTC.

The table lists this clonotype with a few counts. This chain connects TRBV7-2 to TRBJ2-1; maybe TRBD2 (6 bases). The CDR3 runs 15 residues. CDR1 SGHTA and CDR2 FQGNSA come from the germline V gene. V was cut by 2 bases and J by 3 bases, with 11 bases left in between. This CDR3 is CASSLWIADYNEQFF. CDR3 coding DNA: TGTGCCAGCAGCTTATGGATAGCGGACTACAATGAGCAGTTCTTC.

This clonotype was detected ten times or more. V and J are TRBV12-3 or TRBV12-4 and TRBJ2-7; no reliable D call. Trimming took 5 bases from V and 2 from J, leaving 16 bases between them. The CDR3 totals 15 residues. This chain's CDR3 is CASSPFLASPYEQYF. DNA of the CDR3: TGTGCCAGCAGTCCCTTTTTGGCATCTCCCTACGAGCAGTACTTC.

This clonotype was counted between two and nine times. This rearrangement joins TRBV4-3 to TRBJ2-7, with a tentative D call TRBD2 (5 bases). The germline V and J ends were trimmed by 4 bases and 4 bases, with 14 bases remaining between them. CDR1 is LGHNA, CDR2 YSLEER, per germline. This CDR3 region has 14 residues. The CDR3 loop is CASSPSLSPYEQYF. The DNA of the CDR3 is TGCGCCAGCAGCCCTAGCCTAAGCCCGTACGAGCAGTACTTC.

This clonotype was recorded at least ten times. The chain joins TRBV3-1 to TRBJ2-2; 8 positions agree with TRBD1. The CDR3 spans 15 residues. V shed 0 bases, J shed 6 bases, and the junction held 3 bases outside the gene matches. Germline assignment: CDR1 LGHDT and CDR2 YNNKEL (reference sequence). The CDR3 is CASSQDRQGSGELFF. The CDR3 DNA reads as TGTGCCAGCAGCCAAGATCGACAGGGGTCCGGGGAGCTGTTTTTT.

This clonotype was seen many times. The chain joins TRBV15 to TRBJ2-1; D is unresolved. Trimming stripped 1 base from V and 4 bases from J, with 8 bases between. This CDR3 is built from 14 residues. Germline CDR1 and CDR2: LNHNV and YYDKDF (reference sequence). The CDR3, as DNA: TGTGCCACCAGCAGAGTAATCGAATACAATGAGCAGTTCTTC. Its protein is CATSRVIEYNEQFF.

This sequence joins TRBV29-1 and TRBJ1-2; D is perhaps TRBD1 (5 bases). This CDR3 region has 11 residues. Germline CDR1 reads SQVTM; CDR2 reads ANQGSEA. Deletions cut 5 bases from V and 4 bases from J, with 8 bases between. CDR3 protein: CSVYGGYGYTF. Here the CDR3 DNA reads TGCAGCGTTTACGGGGGCTATGGCTACACCTTC.